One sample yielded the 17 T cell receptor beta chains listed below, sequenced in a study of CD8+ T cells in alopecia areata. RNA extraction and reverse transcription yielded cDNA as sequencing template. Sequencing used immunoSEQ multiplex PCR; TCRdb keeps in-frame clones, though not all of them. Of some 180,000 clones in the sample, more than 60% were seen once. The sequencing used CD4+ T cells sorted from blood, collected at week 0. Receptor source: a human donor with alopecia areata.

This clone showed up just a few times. CDR3 nucleotide sequence: TGCAGCGTTTCGACAGGGGGGACTAACTATGGCTACACCTTC. Translation: CSVSTGGTNYGYTF. The V and J genes are TRBV29-1 and TRBJ1-2, with 9 bases that match TRBD1. The J segment lost 0 bases and the V segment lost 5 bases, leaving 4 bases of the junction unmatched. Germline V gene data show CDR1 as SQVTM and CDR2 as ANQGSEA. The CDR3 covers 14 residues.

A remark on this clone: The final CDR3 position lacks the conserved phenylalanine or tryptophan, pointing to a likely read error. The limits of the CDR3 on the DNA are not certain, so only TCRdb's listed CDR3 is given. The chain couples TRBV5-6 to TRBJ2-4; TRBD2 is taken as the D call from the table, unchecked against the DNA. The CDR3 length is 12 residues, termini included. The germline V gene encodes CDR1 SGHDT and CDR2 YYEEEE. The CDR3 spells CASSSCPGGEGS.

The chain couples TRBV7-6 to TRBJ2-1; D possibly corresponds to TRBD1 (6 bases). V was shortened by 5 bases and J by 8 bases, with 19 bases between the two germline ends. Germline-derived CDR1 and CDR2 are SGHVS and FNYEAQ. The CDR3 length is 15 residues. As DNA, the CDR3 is TGTGCCAGCAGCCCCGGGGCCCAGGGGCGGCATGAGCAGTTCTTC. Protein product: CASSPGAQGRHEQFF.

Here the CDR3 reads CASSNHKGETYNEQFF. CDR3 DNA: TGTGCCAGCAGCAACCATAAAGGGGAGACCTACAATGAGCAGTTCTTC. V usage is TRBV7-8 and J usage is TRBJ2-1, with D possibly being TRBD1 or TRBD2 (5 bases each). There are 16 residues in the CDR3. Trimming took 5 bases from V and 2 from J, leaving 16 bases between them. Germline CDR1 reads SGHVS; CDR2 reads FQNEAQ.

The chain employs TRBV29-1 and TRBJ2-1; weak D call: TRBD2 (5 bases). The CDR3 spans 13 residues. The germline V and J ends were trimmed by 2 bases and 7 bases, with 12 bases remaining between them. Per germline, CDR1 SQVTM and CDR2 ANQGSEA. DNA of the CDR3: TGCAGCGTTGAACTCAATAGCGTTAATGAGCAGTTCTTC. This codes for CSVELNSVNEQFF.

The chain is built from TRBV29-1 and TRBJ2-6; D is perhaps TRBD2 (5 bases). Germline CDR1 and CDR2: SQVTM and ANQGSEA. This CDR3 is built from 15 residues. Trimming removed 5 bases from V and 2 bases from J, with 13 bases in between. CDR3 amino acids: CSVRESGAGANVLTF. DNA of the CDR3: TGCAGCGTTCGGGAATCGGGTGCTGGGGCCAACGTCCTGACTTTC.

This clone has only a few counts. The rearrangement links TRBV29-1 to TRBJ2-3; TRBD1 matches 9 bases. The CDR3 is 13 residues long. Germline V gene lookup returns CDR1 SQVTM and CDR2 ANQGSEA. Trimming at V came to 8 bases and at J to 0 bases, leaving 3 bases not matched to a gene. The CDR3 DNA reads TGCAGCCTCGGACAGGGGAGCACAGATACGCAGTATTTT. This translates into CSLGQGSTDTQYF.

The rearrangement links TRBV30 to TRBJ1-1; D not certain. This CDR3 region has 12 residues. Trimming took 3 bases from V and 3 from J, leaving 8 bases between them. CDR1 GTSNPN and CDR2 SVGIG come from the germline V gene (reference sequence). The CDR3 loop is CAWRAPHTEAFF. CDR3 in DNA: TGTGCCTGGAGGGCCCCCCACACTGAAGCTTTCTTT.

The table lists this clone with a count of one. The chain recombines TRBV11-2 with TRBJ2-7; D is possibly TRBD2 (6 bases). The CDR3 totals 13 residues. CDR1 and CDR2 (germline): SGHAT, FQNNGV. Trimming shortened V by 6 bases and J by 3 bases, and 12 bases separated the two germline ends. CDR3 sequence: CASSTSAGYEQYF. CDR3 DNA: TGTGCCAGCAGTACTTCAGCGGGCTACGAGCAGTACTTC.

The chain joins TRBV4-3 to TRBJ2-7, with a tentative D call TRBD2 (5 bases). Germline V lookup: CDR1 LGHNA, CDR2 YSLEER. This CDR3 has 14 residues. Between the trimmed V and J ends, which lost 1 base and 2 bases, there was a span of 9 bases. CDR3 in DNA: TGCGCCAGCAGCCAAGTGCATAGCGCCTACGAGCAGTACTTC. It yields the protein CASSQVHSAYEQYF.

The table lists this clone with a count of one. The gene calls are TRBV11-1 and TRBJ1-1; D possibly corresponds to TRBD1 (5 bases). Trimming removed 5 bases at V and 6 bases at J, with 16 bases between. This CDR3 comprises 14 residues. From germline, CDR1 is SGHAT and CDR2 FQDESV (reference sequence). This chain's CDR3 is CASSAQGGGAEAFF. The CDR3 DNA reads TGTGCCAGCAGCGCCCAGGGTGGTGGAGCTGAAGCTTTCTTT.

CDR3 loop: CASSPRDSLDGYTF. CDR3 nucleotide sequence: TGTGCCAGCTCACCCCGGGACTCCCTGGATGGCTACACCTTC. J is TRBJ1-2 and V is TRBV18; the D gene is possibly TRBD1 (5 bases). Germline CDR1 reads KGHSH; CDR2 reads LQKENI. There are 14 residues in the CDR3. The V gene lost 3 bases and the J gene lost 6 bases, with 14 bases spanning the gap.

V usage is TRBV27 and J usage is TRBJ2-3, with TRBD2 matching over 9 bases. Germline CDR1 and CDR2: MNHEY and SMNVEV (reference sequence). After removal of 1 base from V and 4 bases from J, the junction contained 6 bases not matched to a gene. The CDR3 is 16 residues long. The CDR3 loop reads CASSLFLAGGSDTQYF. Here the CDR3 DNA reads TGTGCCAGCAGTTTATTCCTTGCGGGGGGGTCAGATACGCAGTATTTT.

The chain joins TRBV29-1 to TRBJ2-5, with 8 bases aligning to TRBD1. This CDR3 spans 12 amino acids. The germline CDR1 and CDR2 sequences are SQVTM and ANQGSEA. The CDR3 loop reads CSFRTGRETQYF. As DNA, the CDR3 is TGCAGTTTTCGGACAGGGAGGGAGACCCAGTACTTC.

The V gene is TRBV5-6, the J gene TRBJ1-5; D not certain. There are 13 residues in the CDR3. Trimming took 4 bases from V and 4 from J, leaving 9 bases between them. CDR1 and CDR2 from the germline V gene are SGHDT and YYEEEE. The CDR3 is CASSGPANQPQHF. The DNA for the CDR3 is TGTGCCAGCAGCGGTCCAGCGAATCAGCCCCAGCATTTT.

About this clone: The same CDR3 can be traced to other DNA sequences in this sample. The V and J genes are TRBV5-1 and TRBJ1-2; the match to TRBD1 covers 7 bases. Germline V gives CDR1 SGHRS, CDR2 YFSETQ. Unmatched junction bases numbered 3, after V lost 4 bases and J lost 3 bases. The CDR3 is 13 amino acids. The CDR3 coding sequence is TGCGCCAGCAGCGTCAGGGGGGACTATGGCTACACCTTC. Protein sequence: CASSVRGDYGYTF. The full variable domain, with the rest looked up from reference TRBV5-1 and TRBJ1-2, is KAGVTQTPRYLIKTRGQQVTLSCSPISGHRSVSWYQQTPGQGLQFLFEYFSETQRNKGNFPGRFSGRQFSNSRSEMNVSTLELGDSALYLCASSVRGDYGYTFGSGTRLTVV.

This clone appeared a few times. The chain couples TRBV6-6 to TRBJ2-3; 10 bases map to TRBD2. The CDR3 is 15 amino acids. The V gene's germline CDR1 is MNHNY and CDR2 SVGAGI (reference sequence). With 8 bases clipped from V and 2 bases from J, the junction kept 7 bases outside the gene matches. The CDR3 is CASLSGGHLTDTQYF. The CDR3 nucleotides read TGTGCCAGCCTTAGCGGGGGGCACCTCACAGATACGCAGTATTTT.